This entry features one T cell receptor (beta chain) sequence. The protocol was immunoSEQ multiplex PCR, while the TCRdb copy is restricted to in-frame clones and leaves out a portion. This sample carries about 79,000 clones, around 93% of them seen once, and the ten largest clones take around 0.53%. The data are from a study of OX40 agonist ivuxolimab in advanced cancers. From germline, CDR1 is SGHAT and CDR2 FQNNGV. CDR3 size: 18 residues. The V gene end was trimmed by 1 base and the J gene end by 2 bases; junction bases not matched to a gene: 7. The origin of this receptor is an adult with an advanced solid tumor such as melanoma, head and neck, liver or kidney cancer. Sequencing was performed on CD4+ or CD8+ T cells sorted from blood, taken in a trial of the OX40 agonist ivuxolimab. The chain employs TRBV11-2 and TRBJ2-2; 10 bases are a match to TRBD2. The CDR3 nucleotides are TGTGCCAGCAGCTTAGCGGGTAGCGGGAGGCCAAACACCGGGGAGCTGTTTTTT. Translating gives CASSLAGSGRPNTGELFF. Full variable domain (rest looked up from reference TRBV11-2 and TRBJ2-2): EAGVAQSPRYKIIEKRQSVAFWCNPISGHATLYWYQQILGQGPKLLIQFQNNGVVDDSQLPKDRFSAERLKGVDSTLKIQPAKLEDSAVYLCASSLAGSGRPNTGELFFGEGSRLTVL.